Below, 16 T cell receptor beta chains from the same sample are listed, as sequenced in a study of CDR3 diversity in severe acne. Via MiXCR, TCRdb re-called the PCR reads, giving one row per CDR3 protein. This sample carries over 90,000 distinct CDR3 sequences, around 56% of them seen once, and the ten largest clones take roughly 12%. Material: blood. The receptors here all came from a male donor with acne.

The gene calls are TRBV5-4 and TRBJ2-7, with 7 positions matching TRBD1. The CDR3 runs to 14 residues. CDR1 and CDR2 (germline): SGHNT, YYREEE (reference sequence). V trimming: 1 base; J trimming: 2 bases; junction bases outside the gene matches: 3. In DNA, the CDR3 is TGTGCCAGCAGCTTGCCGACAGGGACCTACGAGCAGTACTTC. Its protein is CASSLPTGTYEQYF.

V and J are TRBV29-1 and TRBJ1-1; perhaps TRBD1 as D (6 bases). Trimming shortened V by 4 bases and J by 4 bases, and 7 bases separated the two germline ends. This CDR3 contains 11 residues. Germline CDR1 reads SQVTM; CDR2 reads ANQGSEA. The chain's CDR3 is CSVGRGTEAFF. Written as DNA, the CDR3 is TGCAGCGTTGGCAGGGGCACTGAAGCTTTCTTT.

The rearrangement links TRBV4-1 to TRBJ2-5; D perhaps matches TRBD2 (6 bases). The CDR3 spans 14 residues. CDR1 is MGHRA, CDR2 YSYEKL, per germline. The V and J ends lost 4 bases and 5 bases respectively, with 14 bases between them. As DNA, the CDR3 is TGCGCCAGCAGCCCAGTAGCGGAAGGTGAGACCCAGTACTTC. Residues: CASSPVAEGETQYF.

This clonotype was picked up a small number of times. This chain links TRBV3-1 with TRBJ1-1; D remains unclear. Trimming shortened V by 4 bases and J by 1 base, and 10 bases separated the two germline ends. Germline values: CDR1 LGHDT, CDR2 YNNKEL (reference sequence). The CDR3 length is 14 residues. CDR3 in amino acids: CASSRRTANTEAFF. CDR3 sequence (DNA): TGTGCCAGCAGCCGCCGGACGGCGAACACTGAAGCTTTCTTT.

In this sample, this clonotype turned up a few times. V gene TRBV27 combines with J gene TRBJ2-7; TRBD2 is a possible D gene (5 bases). This CDR3 region has 15 residues. The ends were cut back, 3 bases at V and 6 bases at J, with 18 bases in the middle. Germline CDR1 is MNHEY and CDR2 is SMNVEV (reference sequence). This chain's CDR3 is CASSFFHGGLGEQYF. CDR3 DNA: TGTGCCAGCAGTTTTTTCCACGGAGGCCTGGGCGAGCAGTACTTC.

This chain uses TRBV2 with TRBJ1-2; D ambiguous. V shed 7 bases and J shed 8 bases, with 17 bases lying between them. CDR1 is SNHLY, CDR2 FYNNEI, per germline. This CDR3 has 13 residues. CDR3 nucleotide sequence: TGTGCCAGCAATTTGGACGGCGAAAAGGGCTACACCTTC. The encoded protein is CASNLDGEKGYTF. Filled out from reference TRBV2 and TRBJ1-2, the complete variable domain reads EPEVTQTPSHQVTQMGQEVILRCVPISNHLYFYWYRQILGQKVEFLVSFYNNEISEKSEIFDDQFSVERPDGSNFTLKIRSTKLEDSAMYFCASNLDGEKGYTFGSGTRLTVV.

This sequence joins TRBV6-1 and TRBJ1-2, with 10 nucleotides matching TRBD1. J lost 4 bases, V lost 5 bases, and 7 bases had no gene match. From germline, CDR1 is MNHNS and CDR2 SASEGT. The CDR3 consists of 15 residues. For the CDR3, the DNA is TGTGCCAGCAGTTCCGACAGGGGGCGACCCTATGGCTACACCTTC. Its protein is CASSSDRGRPYGYTF.

This clonotype was seen ten or more times. V is TRBV5-8 and J is TRBJ2-4; D is perhaps TRBD2 (6 bases). Germline assignment: CDR1 SGHTS and CDR2 YDEGEE. V lost 3 bases and J 10 bases, leaving 17 bases between the germline ends. This CDR3 has 14 residues. The CDR3 sequence: CASSSSGGAAIQYF. The CDR3, as DNA: TGTGCCAGCAGCTCTTCCGGGGGAGCGGCAATTCAGTACTTC.

This clonotype was recorded only once. The chain joins TRBV2 to TRBJ2-3, with D unclear. Deletions cut 4 bases from V and 0 bases from J, with 8 bases between. Germline CDR1 is SNHLY and CDR2 is FYNNEI. The CDR3 loop spans 14 amino acids. The CDR3 bases are TGTGCCAGCAGTGCGGGCTACAGCACAGATACGCAGTATTTT. Amino acids: CASSAGYSTDTQYF.

This chain connects TRBV2 to TRBJ2-1; unclear D gene. V was pared by 6 bases and J by 6 bases, with 3 bases between. The CDR3 runs to 10 residues. CDR1 is SNHLY, CDR2 FYNNEI, per germline. This chain's CDR3 is CASRGNEQFF. In nucleotides, the CDR3 is TGTGCCAGCAGGGGCAATGAGCAGTTCTTC.

The chain recombines TRBV6-2 or TRBV6-3 with TRBJ2-5; the D is unclear. The end of the DNA aligns better with TRBJ2-7, so the J call may be wrong. The CDR3 contains 10 residues. Germline V lookup: CDR1 MNHEY, CDR2 SVGEGT. This chain's CDR3 is CAIGTYEQYF. The CDR3 DNA follows: TGTGCCATAGGAACCTACGAGCAGTACTTC.

In its sample, this clonotype was seen a few times. The gene calls are TRBV6-1 and TRBJ1-6, with 9 positions matching TRBD1. With 4 bases clipped from V and 6 bases from J, the junction kept 7 bases outside the gene matches. Germline CDR1 is MNHNS and CDR2 is SASEGT. The CDR3 covers 16 residues. DNA of the CDR3: TGTGCCAGCAGTGCTACAGGGGGCGCAGGTAATTCACCCCTCCACTTT. This translates into CASSATGGAGNSPLHF.

This sequence joins TRBV18 and TRBJ2-7, with D unclear. V dropped 2 bases and J dropped 5 bases, with 7 bases sitting between them. Germline CDR1 reads KGHSH; CDR2 reads LQKENI. This CDR3 is built from 12 residues. CDR3 loop: CASSPGSHEQYF. The DNA for the CDR3 is TGTGCCAGCTCACCAGGGTCCCACGAGCAGTACTTC.

The chain couples TRBV4-2 to TRBJ2-3, with unresolved D. Germline V gives CDR1 LGHNA, CDR2 YNFKEQ. This CDR3 contains 12 residues. The V end was cut by 0 bases, the J end by 6 bases, with 4 bases between. In DNA form, the CDR3 reads TGTGCCAGCAGCCAAGATCGGGATACGCAGTATTTT. This encodes CASSQDRDTQYF.

The V gene is TRBV20-1, the J gene TRBJ2-7; D not certain. CDR1 is DFQATT and CDR2 is SNEGSKA in the germline V gene (reference sequence). The germline V and J ends were trimmed by 5 bases and 3 bases, with 8 bases remaining between them. The CDR3 has 11 residues. The CDR3 bases are TGCAGTGCTGTGATAATCTACGAGCAGTACTTC. Its protein is CSAVIIYEQYF.

This clonotype was recorded only once. This rearrangement joins TRBV6-2 or TRBV6-3 to TRBJ2-1, with 10 bases lining up with TRBD2. CDR1 and CDR2 (germline): MNHEY, SVGEGT. CDR3 size: 15 residues. Germline trimming cut 3 bases from V and 7 bases from J; bases unmatched to any gene: 6. The CDR3 here is CASSYSGLAANEQFF. CDR3 sequence (DNA): TGTGCCAGCAGTTATTCCGGACTAGCGGCGAATGAGCAGTTCTTC.